This TCR beta chain was identified in a study of T cell responses to AZD1222 COVID-19 vaccine. Study-wide results and limits: Unmutated variant regions are reportedly targeted by nearly half of spike-specific TCRs. Dominant at 160-218 and 743-854, vaccine-associated CD4 TCRs also spanned spike. Spike-specific TCR breadth and depth both grew after two AZD1222 doses. There were mostly white British donors and more females than males, and clonal diversity was possibly underestimated.

Clones were read by immunoSEQ multiplex PCR, and TCRdb kept only the in-frame ones, dropping some. Of 150,000 to 200,000 clones in the sample, 75% to 90% were seen once. A word on this clone: What it recognizes is unknown.

The clonotype was recovered from an adult who received the MenACWY meningococcal vaccine as a control. This material consisted of peripheral blood, taken 28 days after the second dose of the MenACWY control vaccine.

CDR3 in amino acids: CASSLGQGLFQPQHF. CDR3 sequence (DNA): TGTGCCAGCAGCTTGGGGCAGGGATTGTTTCAGCCCCAGCATTTT. The chain is built from TRBV5-8 and TRBJ1-5; D is possibly TRBD1 (5 bases). V was trimmed by 0 bases and J by 6 bases, leaving 13 bases between them. The CDR3 runs to 15 residues. Germline V gene sequence: CDR1 SGHTS, CDR2 YDEGEE.